This entry features one TCR beta chain sequence. Its target is not known. V gave up 2 bases and J gave up 2 bases; unmatched junction bases: 5. Germline lookup yields CDR1 DFQATT and CDR2 SNEGSKA (reference sequence). The CDR3 runs to 14 residues. TCRdb redid the calling of the 5' RACE reads with MiXCR, one entry per CDR3 protein. This table has 500,000 to 550,000 distinct CDR3 sequences, about a fifth appearing once. This sample was taken from a study of identical twins. Study-level findings and limits: The degree of excess twin sharing was weaker in beta out-of-frame sequences. Partial confounding of zero-insertion analyses by invariant MAIT and iNKT cells was possible.

The sample was also linked to a second study, of yellow fever vaccine responses in identical twins.

The chain has TRBV20-1 and TRBJ2-7; 8 nucleotides match TRBD1. This clonotype was sampled from a young woman in good health. Specimen: CD4+ T cells sorted from blood. The CDR3 region is CSARTDRGAYEQYV. In nucleotides, the CDR3 is TGCAGTGCTAGAACAGACAGGGGAGCCTACGAGCAGTACGTC.